Listed below are T cell receptor beta chains from one sample, sequenced in a study of T cell responses to AZD1222 COVID-19 vaccine. Assay: immunoSEQ multiplex PCR; the TCRdb copy retains only in-frame clones and omits some. This sample has some 100,000 clones, with about 90% found just once. The input for sequencing was peripheral blood, taken on day 0 of AZD1222 vaccination. The receptor set was obtained from an adult in good health. The CDR3 runs from the conserved cysteine through the conserved F or W. Each record gives: V gene, J gene, D gene, clone size, CDR3 protein, CDR3 DNA. A D gene is named only where the DNA matches it firmly. For some rows the clone size is stated as once, few or many, or as a class when expanded; others skip it.

TRBV7-3	TRBJ1-2	-	-	CASRVGPGYGYTF	-
TRBV10-2	TRBJ1-5	-	-	CASSDRENQPQHF	TGCGCCAGCAGTGACAGGGAAAATCAGCCCCAGCATTTT
TRBV12-3/TRBV12-4	TRBJ1-6	-	-	CASRTNNSPLHF	TGTGCCAGCAGAACTAATAATTCACCCCTCCACTTT
TRBV5-4	TRBJ1-3	-	once	CASSLYEGNTIYF	TGTGCCAGCAGCTTGTATGAAGGAAACACCATATATTTT
TRBV5-1	TRBJ2-2	TRBD2	-	CASSRGLAGTGELFF	TGCGCCAGCAGCAGGGGACTAGCGGGCACCGGGGAGCTGTTTTTT
TRBV9	TRBJ1-1	-	once	CASSVIPGNTEAFF	TGTGCCAGCAGCGTGATCCCAGGGAACACTGAAGCTTTCTTT
TRBV4-1	TRBJ2-3	-	-	CASSLSGDTDTQYF	TGCGCCAGCAGCCTTAGCGGCGACACAGATACGCAGTATTTT
TRBV4-1	TRBJ2-1	TRBD1	-	CASSQDHSKGAGYNEQFF	TGCGCCAGCAGCCAAGATCATAGTAAGGGGGCAGGCTACAATGAGCAGTTCTTC
TRBV10-1	TRBJ1-1	-	-	CASSGVREGEAFF	TGCGCCAGCAGTGGGGTCAGGGAGGGTGAAGCTTTCTTT
TRBV10-2	TRBJ2-7	-	-	CASSEGTDYEQYF	TGCGCCAGCAGTGAAGGGACCGACTACGAGCAGTACTTC
TRBV6-5	TRBJ1-2	-	-	CASSSVVGTNYGYTF	TGTGCCAGCAGCTCCGTGGTTGGGACAAACTATGGCTACACCTTC
TRBV29-1	TRBJ2-3	TRBD2	few	CSVEAGTSGNTDTQYF	TGCAGCGTTGAAGCGGGGACTAGCGGGAACACAGATACGCAGTATTTT
TRBV19	TRBJ1-2	-	-	CASSIPGSNGYTF	TGTGCCAGTAGTATCCCAGGCTCTAATGGCTACACCTTC
TRBV3-1/TRBV3-2	TRBJ1-5	TRBD1	-	CASSPETGVQPQHF	TGTGCCAGCAGCCCGGAGACAGGGGTTCAGCCCCAGCATTTT
TRBV30	TRBJ2-5	TRBD1	-	CAWDRQGAGETQYF	TGTGCCTGGGATAGACAGGGGGCAGGAGAGACCCAGTACTTC
TRBV19	TRBJ2-1	TRBD2	once	CASSLERGRMVNEQFF	TGTGCCAGTAGCTTAGAGCGGGGGCGCATGGTGAATGAGCAGTTCTTC
TRBV18	TRBJ2-6	-	-	CASSPTGPGGANVPTF	TGTGCCAGCTCACCCACAGGGCCAGGAGGGGCCAACGTCCCGACTTTC
TRBV4-2	TRBJ2-1	TRBD2	-	CASSPTSGPYNEQFF	TGTGCCAGCAGCCCTACTAGCGGGCCATACAATGAGCAGTTCTTC
TRBV18	TRBJ2-5	-	-	CASSPQETQYF	TGTGCCAGCTCACCCCAAGAGACCCAGTACTTC
TRBV5-6	TRBJ2-1	TRBD2	-	CASSSRDYVYNEQFF	TGTGCCAGCAGTTCCCGGGACTACGTCTACAATGAGCAGTTCTTC
TRBV6-5	TRBJ1-3	TRBD1	-	CASSYEGADSGNTIYF	TGTGCCAGCAGTTACGAGGGGGCAGACTCTGGAAACACCATATATTTT
TRBV19	TRBJ1-3	TRBD1	-	CASSIPGQKYTIYF	TGTGCCAGTAGTATCCCGGGACAGAAATACACCATATATTTT
TRBV2	TRBJ2-7	TRBD1	-	CASSEMGQGREQYF	TGTGCCAGCAGTGAGATGGGACAGGGTAGGGAGCAGTACTTC
TRBV10-3	TRBJ1-1	-	-	CAISDGTEAFF	TGTGCCATCAGTGACGGTACTGAAGCTTTCTTT
TRBV5-4	TRBJ2-5	-	-	CASSLASRTIQTQYF	TGTGCCAGCAGCTTGGCCTCGAGGACCATACAGACCCAGTACTTC
TRBV18	TRBJ1-3	TRBD1	-	CASSPGGQLVGNTIYF	TGTGCCAGCTCACCAGGGGGACAGTTGGTCGGAAACACCATATATTTT
TRBV7-9	TRBJ2-1	TRBD1	-	CASSSGTGGWNEQFF	TGTGCCAGCAGCTCAGGGACAGGGGGCTGGAATGAGCAGTTCTTC
TRBV6-5	TRBJ2-3	TRBD2	-	CASSYSGGTDTQYF	TGTGCCAGCAGTTATAGCGGGGGCACAGATACGCAGTATTTT
TRBV7-2	TRBJ1-1	-	-	CASSFLTAEAFF	TGTGCCAGCAGCTTTCTGACAGCTGAAGCTTTCTTT
TRBV6-5	TRBJ2-1	TRBD2	-	CASSYSRGLEQFF	TGTGCCAGCAGTTACTCGCGGGGACTAGAGCAGTTCTTC
TRBV5-1	TRBJ1-1	-	-	CASSLSGRQNTEAFF	TGCGCCAGCAGCTTGTCAGGGAGGCAGAACACTGAAGCTTTCTTT
TRBV2	TRBJ1-2	-	-	CASSLDSTYGYTF	TGTGCCAGCAGTTTAGACAGTACCTATGGCTACACCTTC
TRBV10-3	TRBJ2-5	-	-	CATMGLPGSETQYF	TGTGCCACCATGGGACTCCCAGGTTCGGAGACCCAGTACTTC
TRBV4-1	TRBJ1-1	-	-	CASSQDPLDGTEAFF	TGCGCCAGCAGCCAAGATCCACTAGACGGCACTGAAGCTTTCTTT
TRBV18	TRBJ2-7	TRBD1	-	CASSQNSGTGGYEQYF	TGTGCCAGCTCTCAAAACTCCGGGACAGGGGGCTACGAGCAGTACTTC
TRBV5-6	TRBJ1-5	-	-	CASSRWERWDSNQPQHF	TGTGCCAGCAGCCGATGGGAACGTTGGGATAGCAATCAGCCCCAGCATTTT
TRBV9	TRBJ2-3	TRBD2	-	CASRTSGRCPDTQYF	TGTGCCAGCAGAACTAGCGGGAGGTGCCCAGATACGCAGTATTTT
TRBV7-2	TRBJ2-3	TRBD2	-	CASSPKSLAGASTDTQYF	TGTGCCAGCAGCCCGAAGTCGCTAGCGGGGGCTAGCACAGATACGCAGTATTTT
TRBV11-3	TRBJ2-1	-	-	CASTPGGRSSYNEQFF	TGTGCTAGCACCCCCGGGGGACGGTCCTCCTACAATGAGCAGTTCTTC
TRBV6-6	TRBJ2-2	-	once	CASITENTGELFF	TGTGCCAGCATTACAGAGAACACCGGGGAGCTGTTTTTT
TRBV6-5	TRBJ2-1	-	once	CASILDSSYNEQFF	TGTGCCAGCATTCTGGACAGCTCCTACAATGAGCAGTTCTTC
TRBV5-1	TRBJ1-1	TRBD1	-	CASSLDRGRTEAFF	TGCGCCAGCAGCTTAGACAGGGGTAGGACTGAAGCTTTCTTT
TRBV2	TRBJ1-1	-	-	CASSAEKEAFF	TGTGCCAGCAGTGCCGAGAAAGAAGCTTTCTTT
TRBV28	TRBJ2-1	-	once	CASSPPASSYNEQFF	TGTGCCAGCAGCCCGCCAGCAAGCTCCTACAATGAGCAGTTCTTC
TRBV2	TRBJ2-3	-	-	CASEYTDTQYF	TGTGCCAGCGAATATACAGATACGCAGTATTTT
TRBV4-2	TRBJ2-3	TRBD2	-	CASSQEPSGGGGDTQYF	TGTGCCAGCAGCCAAGAACCTAGCGGGGGAGGGGGAGATACGCAGTATTTT
TRBV4-1	TRBJ1-5	-	-	CASSQDDQPQHF	TGCGCCAGCAGCCAAGATGACCAGCCCCAGCATTTT